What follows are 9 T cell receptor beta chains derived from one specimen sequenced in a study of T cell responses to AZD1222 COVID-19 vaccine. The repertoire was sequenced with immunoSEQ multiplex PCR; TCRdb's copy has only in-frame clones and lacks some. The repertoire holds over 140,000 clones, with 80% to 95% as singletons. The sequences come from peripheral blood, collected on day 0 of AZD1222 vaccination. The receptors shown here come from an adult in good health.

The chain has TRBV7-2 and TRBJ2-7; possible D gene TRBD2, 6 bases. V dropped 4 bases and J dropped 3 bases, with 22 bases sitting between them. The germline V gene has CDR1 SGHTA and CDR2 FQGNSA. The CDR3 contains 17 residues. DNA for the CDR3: TGTGCCAGCAGCTCGATCGGTCCGTTAGTCGGGGGCTACGAGCAGTACTTC. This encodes CASSSIGPLVGGYEQYF.

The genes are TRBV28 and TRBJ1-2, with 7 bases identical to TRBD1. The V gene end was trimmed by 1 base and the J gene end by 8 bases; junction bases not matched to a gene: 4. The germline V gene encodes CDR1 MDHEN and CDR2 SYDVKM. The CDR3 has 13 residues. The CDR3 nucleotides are TGTGCCAGCAGTTTATCGGGGACAGAGGGCTACACCTTC. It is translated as CASSLSGTEGYTF.

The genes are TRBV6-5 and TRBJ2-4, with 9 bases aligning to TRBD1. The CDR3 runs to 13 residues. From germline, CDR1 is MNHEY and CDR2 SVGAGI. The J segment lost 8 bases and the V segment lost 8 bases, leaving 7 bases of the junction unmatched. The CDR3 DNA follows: TGTGCCAGCGCGAACAGGGGGCCTGACATTCAGTACTTC. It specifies CASANRGPDIQYF.

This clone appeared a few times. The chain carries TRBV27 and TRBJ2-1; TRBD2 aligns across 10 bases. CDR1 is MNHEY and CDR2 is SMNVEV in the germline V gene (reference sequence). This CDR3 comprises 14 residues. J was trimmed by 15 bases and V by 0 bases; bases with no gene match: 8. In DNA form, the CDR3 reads TGTGCCAGCAGTTTATCGCAAGCGGGGGGGTCCTCGTTCTTC. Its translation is CASSLSQAGGSSFF.

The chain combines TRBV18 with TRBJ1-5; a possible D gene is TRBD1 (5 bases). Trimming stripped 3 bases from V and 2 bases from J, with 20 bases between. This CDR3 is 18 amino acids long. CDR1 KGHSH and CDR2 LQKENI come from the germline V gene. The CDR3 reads CASSPGGFGAAGNQPQHF. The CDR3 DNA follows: TGTGCCAGCTCACCGGGCGGGTTCGGGGCCGCCGGCAATCAGCCCCAGCATTTT.

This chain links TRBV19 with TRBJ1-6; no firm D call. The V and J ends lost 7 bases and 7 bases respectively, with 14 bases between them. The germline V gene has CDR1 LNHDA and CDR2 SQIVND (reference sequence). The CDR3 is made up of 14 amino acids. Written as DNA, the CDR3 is TGTGCCAGTAAGGTGAAGGATTTCAATTCACCCCTCCACTTT. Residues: CASKVKDFNSPLHF. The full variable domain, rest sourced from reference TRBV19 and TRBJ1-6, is DGGITQSPKYLFRKEGQNVTLSCEQNLNHDAMYWYRQDPGQGLRLIYYSQIVNDFQKGDIAEGYSVSREKKESFPLTVTSAQKNPTAFYLCASKVKDFNSPLHFGNGTRLTVT.

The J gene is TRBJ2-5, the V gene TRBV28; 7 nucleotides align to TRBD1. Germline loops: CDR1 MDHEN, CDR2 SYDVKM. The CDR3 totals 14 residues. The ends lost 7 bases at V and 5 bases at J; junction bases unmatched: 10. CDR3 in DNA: TGTGCCAGCACAAGGCCCGGGACAGTGGAGACCCAGTACTTC. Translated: CASTRPGTVETQYF.

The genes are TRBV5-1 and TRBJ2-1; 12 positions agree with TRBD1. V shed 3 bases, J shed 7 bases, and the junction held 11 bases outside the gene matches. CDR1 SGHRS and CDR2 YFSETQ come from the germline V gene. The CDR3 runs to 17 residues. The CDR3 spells CASSSIPGQGAGNEQFF. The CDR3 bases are TGCGCCAGCAGCTCGATCCCGGGACAGGGGGCAGGGAATGAGCAGTTCTTC.

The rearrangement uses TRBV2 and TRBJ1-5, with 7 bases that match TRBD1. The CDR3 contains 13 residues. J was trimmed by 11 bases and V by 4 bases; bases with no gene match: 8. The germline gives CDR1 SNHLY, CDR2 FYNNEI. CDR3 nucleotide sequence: TGTGCCAGCAGTGTTGACAGTGACAGGGCCCAGCATTTT. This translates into CASSVDSDRAQHF.